This note documents a single T cell receptor (beta chain) sequence. The antigen remains unidentified. The data were taken from a study of cytomegalovirus exposure and HLA in healthy donors. Across the study: There were fewer than 500 genotyped donors. Of these, roughly 84% fell in the genetic ancestry cluster associated with self-reported Caucasian donors.

CDR3 size: 14 residues. Germline CDR1 MNHNY, CDR2 SVGAGI (reference sequence). V was clipped by 7 bases and J by 10 bases; unmatched bases: 10. Findings of the study overall: Reported results showed that the classifier diagnosed cytomegalovirus status with high specificity and sensitivity.

13 Jbeta primers and 60 Vbeta primers were used for the PCR. The repertoire was sequenced with immunoSEQ multiplex PCR; TCRdb's copy has only in-frame clones and lacks some. The sample has more than 200,000 clones, around 64% seen once. The source is a man aged 40-49 years in good health and CMV-seropositive. The chain recombines TRBV6-6 with TRBJ1-4; TRBD1 aligns across 9 bases. Sequencing was carried out using PBMCs. The CDR3 loop reads CASTRDRAVGKLFF. The CDR3, as DNA: TGTGCCAGCACACGGGACAGGGCTGTTGGAAAACTGTTTTTT.